Presented here are 32 T cell receptor beta chains from one specimen sequenced in a study of T-cell reconstitution after alpha-beta-depleted transplantation in children. This sample's TCRbeta library carried unique molecular identifier barcodes. TCRdb re-analysed the PCR reads in MiXCR, keeping a single row per CDR3 protein. Among a few hundred thousand distinct CDR3 sequences listed, 10% to 15% were seen once. The sample consisted of PBMCs, mostly from graft donor cells, taken 360 days after TCRalphabeta/CD19-depleted stem cell transplant. The receptor source for this set is a male patient younger than 18 who had a stem cell transplant for acute myeloid leukemia, so the T cells may come from the graft donor.

This clonotype was seen more than once but under ten times. V gene TRBV28 combines with J gene TRBJ2-5; 10 bases fit TRBD2. J gave up 5 bases and V 6 bases, and 9 bases lay outside the gene matches. The CDR3 sequence is 15 residues long. Per the germline V gene, CDR1 is MDHEN and CDR2 is SYDVKM. CDR3 region: CASSASSGRVETQYF. For the CDR3, the DNA is TGTGCCAGCAGCGCTTCTAGCGGGAGAGTGGAGACCCAGTACTTC.

This clonotype has at least ten counts. The chain's CDR3 is CASSLRRADTQYF. The CDR3 DNA reads TGTGCCAGCAGCTTGAGGCGGGCAGATACGCAGTATTTT. The chain recombines TRBV5-6 with TRBJ2-3; TRBD2 might be the D (5 bases). The CDR3 spans 13 residues. With 1 base removed from V and 4 bases from J, the gap between germline ends came to 7 bases. CDR1 SGHDT and CDR2 YYEEEE come from the germline V gene. The whole variable domain, remainder taken from reference TRBV5-6 and TRBJ2-3, is DAGVTQSPTHLIKTRGQQVTLRCSPKSGHDTVSWYQQALGQGPQFIFQYYEEEERQRGNFPDRFSGHQFPNYSSELNVNALLLGDSALYLCASSLRRADTQYFGPGTRLTVL.

This clonotype has only a few counts. The V gene is TRBV20-1, the J gene TRBJ2-7, with TRBD2 identical over 9 bases. V shed 3 bases, J shed 2 bases, and the junction held 5 bases outside the gene matches. CDR1 is DFQATT and CDR2 is SNEGSKA in the germline V gene (reference sequence). This CDR3 region has 14 residues. Written as DNA, the CDR3 is TGCAGTGCTAGTTCCCCTAGCGGGACCTACGAGCAGTACTTC. Amino acids: CSASSPSGTYEQYF.

This clonotype was seen many times. The chain carries TRBV28 and TRBJ2-5; no firm D call. V lost 5 bases, J lost 1 base, and 8 bases lay in between. The CDR3 contains 13 residues. Germline V CDR1 and CDR2: MDHEN, SYDVKM. The CDR3 nucleotides are TGTGCCAGCAGTCTGCAACCCCAAGAGACCCAGTACTTC. This sequence encodes CASSLQPQETQYF.

The CDR3 DNA is TGTGCCTGGAGGCTTCCCAAAGAGACCCAGTACTTC. Encoded protein: CAWRLPKETQYF. The chain is built from TRBV30 and TRBJ2-5; no clear D gene. V lost 3 bases and J 3 bases, leaving 8 bases between the germline ends. In germline, CDR1 is GTSNPN, CDR2 SVGIG (reference sequence). The CDR3 runs to 12 residues.

This clonotype was seen ten or more times. The chain couples TRBV7-9 to TRBJ1-2; D is unclear. The CDR3 totals 14 residues. The ends were cut back, 6 bases at V and 6 bases at J, with 17 bases in the middle. The germline CDR1 and CDR2 sequences are SEHNR and FQNEAQ (reference sequence). The CDR3 DNA reads as TGTGCCAGCAGTTATAAGATTGGGTTCAATGGCTACACCTTC. Translating it yields CASSYKIGFNGYTF.

This clonotype was seen a few times. The chain carries TRBV11-3 and TRBJ2-3, with TRBD2 identical over 9 bases. Germline loops: CDR1 SGHNT, CDR2 YENEEA. V lost 3 bases, J lost 1 base, and 2 bases stayed unmatched. The length of the CDR3 is 15 residues. CDR3 loop: CASSFRGRGTDTQYF. For the CDR3, the DNA is TGTGCCAGCAGCTTTCGCGGGAGGGGCACAGATACGCAGTATTTT. Full variable domain (outside the CDR3, taken from reference TRBV11-3 and TRBJ2-3): EAGVVQSPRYKIIEKKQPVAFWCNPISGHNTLYWYLQNLGQGPELLIRYENEEAVDDSQLPKDRFSAERLKGVDSTLKIQPAELGDSAVYLCASSFRGRGTDTQYFGPGTRLTVL.

This clonotype was seen only a few times. This sequence joins TRBV11-1 and TRBJ2-1, with 7 positions matching TRBD1. V was pared by 5 bases and J by 4 bases, with 17 bases of the junction left unmatched. The CDR3 is 18 residues long. From germline, CDR1 is SGHAT and CDR2 FQDESV (reference sequence). The CDR3 DNA reads TGTGCCAGCAGCGTCGACAGGGTTGGATCCCAAATTTACAATGAGCAGTTCTTC. Protein sequence: CASSVDRVGSQIYNEQFF.

This clonotype was counted a few times. The V gene is TRBV20-1, the J gene TRBJ2-7; 13 bases match TRBD2. The germline CDR1 and CDR2 sequences are DFQATT and SNEGSKA (reference sequence). CDR3 length: 17 amino acids. V lost 6 bases, J lost 3 bases, and 14 bases stayed unmatched. CDR3 nucleotides: TGCAGTGCAACCCTAGGGCCTGGACTAGCGGGAGTCTACGAGCAGTACTTC. It translates to CSATLGPGLAGVYEQYF.

Ten or more counts support this clonotype. CDR3 nucleotide sequence: TGTGCTAGTGGTTACGGTAGCGGGAGGGCCGGGCAAAATGAGCAGTTCTTC. This sequence encodes CASGYGSGRAGQNEQFF. The rearrangement joins TRBV12-5 to TRBJ2-1; 11 bases map to TRBD2. The V and J ends lost 4 bases and 7 bases, in that order; junction bases with no gene match: 12. CDR1 is LGHNT and CDR2 is FRNRAP in the germline V gene. The CDR3 contains 17 residues.

Here the CDR3 reads CASSSNPGQGEETQYF. Written as DNA, the CDR3 is TGTGCCAGCAGCTCAAACCCGGGACAGGGGGAAGAGACCCAGTACTTC. The chain uses TRBV11-2 and TRBJ2-5, with 11 nucleotides matching TRBD1. The V gene end was trimmed by 4 bases and the J gene end by 3 bases; junction bases not matched to a gene: 7. In germline, CDR1 is SGHAT, CDR2 FQNNGV. The CDR3 is 16 amino acids.

The chain joins TRBV28 to TRBJ2-7, with D perhaps being TRBD1 or TRBD2 (5 bases each). The CDR3 length is 14 residues. V lost 3 bases, J lost 3 bases, and 12 bases lay in between. CDR1 is MDHEN, CDR2 SYDVKM, per germline. Written as DNA, the CDR3 is TGTGCCAGCAGTTTGGTCAGGGCGGGCTACGAGCAGTACTTC. It yields the protein CASSLVRAGYEQYF.

In this sample, this clonotype turned up many times. The V call is TRBV27, the J call TRBJ2-7, with D possibly called TRBD1 or TRBD2 (5 bases each). CDR1 and CDR2 (germline): MNHEY, SMNVEV (reference sequence). CDR3 size: 13 residues. The germline V and J ends were trimmed by 6 bases and 2 bases, with 11 bases remaining between them. CDR3 coding DNA: TGTGCCAGCAGCCCCGGGGCGACCTACGAGCAGTACTTC. Its protein is CASSPGATYEQYF.

The sample holds a few counts of this clonotype. The chain joins TRBV4-3 to TRBJ2-5, with D perhaps TRBD1 (6 bases). The germline V gene encodes CDR1 LGHNA and CDR2 YSLEER. The germline V and J ends were trimmed by 4 bases and 5 bases, with 23 bases remaining between them. The CDR3 consists of 17 residues. CDR3 region: CASSLATARGGLETQYF. As DNA, the CDR3 is TGCGCCAGCAGCCTAGCGACGGCTAGAGGGGGTTTGGAGACCCAGTACTTC.

The sample holds many counts of this clonotype. The genes are TRBV12-3 or TRBV12-4 and TRBJ2-3; the match to TRBD2 covers 11 bases. With V trimmed by 2 bases and J by 4 bases, 2 bases remained unmatched. The CDR3 runs 15 residues. Here the CDR3 DNA reads TGTGCCAGCAGTTTAATGACTAGCGGGGCAGATACGCAGTATTTT. Translated, it gives CASSLMTSGADTQYF.

The V call is TRBV20-1, the J call TRBJ2-1, with D maybe TRBD2 (5 bases). Trimming shortened V by 1 base and J by 7 bases, and 20 bases separated the two germline ends. Germline V gene sequence: CDR1 DFQATT, CDR2 SNEGSKA (reference sequence). This CDR3 has 16 residues. DNA of the CDR3: TGCAGTGCTAGAGTACCCGGCTGGGGATCGGGGAATGAGCAGTTCTTC. This encodes CSARVPGWGSGNEQFF.

This clonotype was detected only a few times. This chain links TRBV12-3 or TRBV12-4 with TRBJ2-1; 9 nucleotides match TRBD2. The CDR3 contains 15 residues. J was trimmed by 4 bases and V by 8 bases; bases with no gene match: 9. CDR3 bases: TGTGCCAGCTCTCTAGCGGGATGGCCTTACAATGAGCAGTTCTTC. Amino acids: CASSLAGWPYNEQFF.

The sample holds a few counts of this clonotype. This chain uses TRBV10-3 with TRBJ1-2; unclear D gene. The V gene lost 2 bases and the J gene lost 1 base, with 5 bases spanning the gap. The CDR3 runs to 13 residues. Germline V CDR1 and CDR2: ENHRY, SYGVKD. The DNA for the CDR3 is TGTGCCATCAGTGAGACGGTTAACTATGGCTACACCTTC. Its translation: CAISETVNYGYTF.

This clonotype was counted only a few times. This chain links TRBV27 with TRBJ2-3, with 10 bases lining up with TRBD1. V was clipped by 5 bases and J by 3 bases; unmatched bases: 14. Germline CDR1 and CDR2: MNHEY and SMNVEV (reference sequence). There are 18 residues in the CDR3. The CDR3 DNA follows: TGTGCCAGCAGTCCCCAGGCCCGACAGGGGGCTATAACAGATACGCAGTATTTT. Protein sequence: CASSPQARQGAITDTQYF.

This sequence joins TRBV15 and TRBJ2-1; 8 bases match TRBD2. V trimming: 3 bases; J trimming: 9 bases; junction bases outside the gene matches: 10. CDR3 length: 15 residues. Germline V gene data show CDR1 as LNHNV and CDR2 as YYDKDF (reference sequence). The DNA of the CDR3 is TGTGCCACCAGCAGGGCCGGGACTAGTTCCAGTGAGCAGTTCTTC. It specifies CATSRAGTSSSEQFF.

In this sample, this clonotype turned up a few times. The rearrangement uses TRBV7-2 and TRBJ2-7, with D perhaps being TRBD1 or TRBD2 (5 bases each). This CDR3 is built from 13 residues. Germline assignment: CDR1 SGHTA and CDR2 FQGNSA. Between the trimmed V and J ends, which lost 5 bases and 4 bases, there was a span of 12 bases. CDR3 DNA sequence: TGTGCCAGCAGCGTGGGACCGAGGTACGAGCAGTACTTC. Protein product: CASSVGPRYEQYF. Complete variable domain (other parts from reference TRBV7-2 and TRBJ2-7): GAGVSQSPSNKVTEKGKDVELRCDPISGHTALYWYRQSLGQGLEFLIYFQGNSAPDKSGLPSDRFSAERTGGSVSTLTIQRTQQEDSAVYLCASSVGPRYEQYFGPGTRLTVT.

The chain carries TRBV6-2 or TRBV6-3 and TRBJ2-7, with TRBD2 identical over 9 bases. Trimming took 5 bases from V and 2 from J; bases not matched to a gene: 7. The CDR3 covers 15 residues. Germline-derived CDR1 and CDR2 are MNHEY and SVGEGT. The CDR3 region has the DNA TGTGCCAGCAGTCAGATAGCGGGAGCCACCTACGAGCAGTACTTC. Translated: CASSQIAGATYEQYF.

The V call is TRBV12-3 or TRBV12-4, the J call TRBJ2-1; TRBD2 matches 10 bases. V gave up 5 bases and J gave up 10 bases; unmatched junction bases: 14. CDR3 length equals 16 residues. The CDR3 reads CASSPGAGGVSREQFF. Written as DNA, the CDR3 is TGTGCCAGCAGTCCAGGAGCGGGAGGGGTCTCCAGAGAGCAGTTCTTC.

The chain recombines TRBV20-1 with TRBJ2-1; D not certain. Germline assignment: CDR1 DFQATT and CDR2 SNEGSKA (reference sequence). The CDR3 consists of 14 residues. Between the trimmed V and J ends, which lost 2 bases and 7 bases, there was a span of 15 bases. The CDR3 protein is CSARLGSGVNEQFF. CDR3 sequence (DNA): TGCAGTGCTAGACTCGGTAGTGGGGTAAATGAGCAGTTCTTC.

This clonotype was found a few times. The CDR3 DNA reads TGTGCCAGCAGTGAAGCGTTGAGTTTCGTGTATTCACCCCTCCACTTT. It translates to CASSEALSFVYSPLHF. The chain has TRBV6-1 and TRBJ1-6; D is ambiguous. CDR3 length: 16 residues. The germline V gene encodes CDR1 MNHNS and CDR2 SASEGT. V was cut by 0 bases and J by 8 bases, with 14 bases left in between.

This sequence joins TRBV12-5 and TRBJ2-7; D is unclear. Trimming cost V 3 bases and J 2 bases, with 11 bases left between them. The CDR3 is 14 residues long. CDR1 and CDR2 (germline): LGHNT, FRNRAP. In DNA form, the CDR3 reads TGTGCTAGTGGTTTAGGGCAACCTCCCTACGAGCAGTACTTC. Translation gives CASGLGQPPYEQYF. Combining the CDR3 with reference TRBV12-5 and TRBJ2-7 gives the whole variable domain DARVTQTPRHKVTEMGQEVTMRCQPILGHNTVFWYRQTMMQGLELLAYFRNRAPLDDSGMPKDRFSAEMPDATLATLKIQPSEPRDSAVYFCASGLGQPPYEQYFGPGTRLTVT.

This chain joins TRBV5-1 and TRBJ1-5; TRBD1 is a possible D gene (5 bases). There are 15 residues in the CDR3. Trimming left V 4 bases short and J 4 bases short, with 15 bases between. Germline V lookup: CDR1 SGHRS, CDR2 YFSETQ. CDR3 loop: CASSDEGWPNQPQHF. In DNA, the CDR3 is TGCGCCAGCAGCGACGAGGGGTGGCCGAATCAGCCCCAGCATTTT.

The chain employs TRBV12-3 or TRBV12-4 and TRBJ2-1; 9 bases match TRBD2. V was pared by 6 bases and J by 1 base, with 4 bases of the junction left unmatched. This CDR3 has 15 amino acids. The CDR3 spells CASSQRGESYNEQFF. The CDR3 bases are TGTGCCAGCAGCCAGCGGGGGGAGTCCTACAATGAGCAGTTCTTC.

CDR3 sequence: CASIQTGGEEAYEQYF. The CDR3 DNA follows: TGTGCCAGCATTCAGACAGGGGGCGAAGAAGCTTACGAGCAGTACTTC. The chain joins TRBV6-2 or TRBV6-3 to TRBJ2-7, with TRBD1 matching over 10 bases. Germline CDR1 MNHEY, CDR2 SVGEGT. This CDR3 contains 16 residues. Trimming removed 7 bases from V and 4 bases from J; junction bases left unmatched: 13.

This clonotype was detected a few times. The chain employs TRBV29-1 and TRBJ2-3, with TRBD2 matching 11 bases. CDR3 length: 13 amino acids. With V trimmed by 7 bases and J by 4 bases, 4 bases remained unmatched. Per germline, CDR1 SQVTM and CDR2 ANQGSEA. DNA for the CDR3: TGCAGCGCGGCGGGACTAGCGGCAGATACGCAGTATTTT. Translating it yields CSAAGLAADTQYF.

This clonotype came up many times. This sequence joins TRBV12-3 or TRBV12-4 and TRBJ1-1; no clear D. Trimming took 5 bases from V and 2 from J, leaving 12 bases between them. This CDR3 comprises 14 residues. The chain's CDR3 is CASSPVWGNTEAFF. The CDR3 DNA reads as TGTGCCAGCAGTCCCGTATGGGGAAACACTGAAGCTTTCTTT.

Only a few counts were recorded for this clonotype. This chain uses TRBV6-2 or TRBV6-3 with TRBJ2-2; D is uncertain. CDR1 is MNHEY and CDR2 is SVGEGT in the germline V gene. The V gene lost 7 bases and the J gene lost 2 bases, with 14 bases spanning the gap. This CDR3 is built from 15 residues. The CDR3 spells CASTLPGPNTGELFF. The CDR3 nucleotides read TGTGCCAGCACCCTTCCCGGGCCCAACACCGGGGAGCTGTTTTTT.